These 32 T cell receptor beta chains originate from one sample sequenced in a study of shared clonotypes between healthy human individuals. This table comes from immunoSEQ multiplex PCR, and its TCRdb copy is limited to in-frame clones, with some not included. The sample contains roughly 1 million clones, about 75% of which appear only once. Input material: memory CD4+ T cells sorted from blood. The subset: CD45RA-negative fraction. These receptors originate from a man in his late teens or twenties in good health.

This clone was counted between two and nine times. CDR3 nucleotides: TGTGCCAGCAGCTCGGCGGGGGGGAATCAGCCCCAGCATTTT. It translates to CASSSAGGNQPQHF. This sequence joins TRBV7-9 and TRBJ1-5; D possibly corresponds to TRBD1 (5 bases). V dropped 4 bases and J dropped 4 bases, with 11 bases sitting between them. CDR3 length: 14 amino acids. Germline CDR1 is SEHNR and CDR2 is FQNEAQ (reference sequence).

J is TRBJ1-4 and V is TRBV19; no clear D. Trimming removed 3 bases at V and 4 bases at J, with 9 bases between. CDR3 length equals 14 residues. Germline lookup yields CDR1 LNHDA and CDR2 SQIVND (reference sequence). CDR3: CASSMVQINEKLFF. The CDR3 DNA sequence: TGTGCCAGTAGTATGGTCCAGATTAATGAAAAACTGTTTTTT.

The V gene is TRBV4-1, the J gene TRBJ2-2; no clear D. Germline CDR1 and CDR2: MGHRA and YSYEKL. CDR3 length equals 18 residues. Trimming cost V 0 bases and J 0 bases, with 14 bases left between them. The CDR3 spells CASSQENVGGPNTGELFF. CDR3 nucleotide sequence: TGCGCCAGCAGCCAAGAGAATGTTGGCGGACCGAACACCGGGGAGCTGTTTTTT.

V gene TRBV5-1 combines with J gene TRBJ2-5; D may be TRBD2 (6 bases). V was shortened by 4 bases and J by 5 bases, with 12 bases between the two germline ends. CDR1 SGHRS and CDR2 YFSETQ come from the germline V gene. CDR3 size: 13 residues. CDR3 protein: CASSVGSGETQYF. Written as DNA, the CDR3 is TGCGCCAGCAGCGTCGGAAGCGGGGAGACCCAGTACTTC.

The V call is TRBV28, the J call TRBJ1-3, with D unclear. In germline, CDR1 is MDHEN, CDR2 SYDVKM. The CDR3 totals 15 residues. V lost 5 bases and J lost 3, with 14 bases in between. The CDR3: CASSRTVSFGNTIYF. CDR3 sequence (DNA): TGTGCCAGCAGTCGGACGGTATCGTTTGGAAACACCATATATTTT.

The rearrangement joins TRBV30 to TRBJ1-6; D is uncertain. Germline V CDR1 and CDR2: GTSNPN, SVGIG (reference sequence). The CDR3 has 11 amino acids. Trimming took off 3 bases at V and 7 bases at J, with 4 bases between the two ends. CDR3 loop: CAWRKNSPLHF. In DNA form, the CDR3 reads TGTGCCTGGAGAAAAAATTCACCCCTCCACTTT.

As DNA, the CDR3 is TGTGCCAGCAGTGCTGACAGAAACTATGGCTACACCTTC. It yields the protein CASSADRNYGYTF. This chain connects TRBV25-1 to TRBJ1-2; tentative D call: TRBD1 (5 bases). Germline V lookup: CDR1 MGHDK, CDR2 SYGVNS. V was trimmed by 4 bases and J by 2 bases, leaving 8 bases between them. The CDR3 covers 13 residues.

J is TRBJ2-5 and V is TRBV6-5, with TRBD2 matching 9 bases. CDR1 MNHEY and CDR2 SVGAGI come from the germline V gene. The CDR3 extends over 15 amino acids. With 6 bases clipped from V and 5 bases from J, the junction kept 10 bases outside the gene matches. CDR3 in DNA: TGTGCCAGCAGACCCGGCGGGAGGGCCGGGGAGACCCAGTACTTC. Translated: CASRPGGRAGETQYF.

The chain uses TRBV19 and TRBJ2-6; no firm D call. The CDR3 contains 18 residues. The germline V gene has CDR1 LNHDA and CDR2 SQIVND (reference sequence). The V gene lost 5 bases and the J gene lost 5 bases, with 22 bases spanning the gap. The CDR3 spells CASSARKTSQSRANVLTF. The CDR3 DNA reads as TGTGCCAGTAGTGCGCGTAAGACATCACAAAGTCGGGCCAACGTCCTGACTTTC.

The chain couples TRBV25-1 to TRBJ1-1; 7 bases are shared with TRBD1. CDR1 and CDR2 (germline): MGHDK, SYGVNS. The CDR3 loop spans 13 amino acids. With 7 bases clipped from V and 2 bases from J, the junction kept 4 bases outside the gene matches. DNA of the CDR3: TGTGCCAGCACTGGGGACAGAAACACTGAAGCTTTCTTT. This sequence encodes CASTGDRNTEAFF.

The CDR3 nucleotides read TGCGCCAGCAGCCAAGAGAACGGGCGGGAGCAGTTCTTC. Its protein product is CASSQENGREQFF. This chain connects TRBV4-3 to TRBJ2-1; no definite D call. V lost 0 bases to trimming and J lost 10 bases, with 10 bases between them. CDR1 and CDR2 from the germline V gene are LGHNA and YSLEER. This CDR3 is 13 amino acids long.

Regarding this clone: With a far larger clone one base away, a read error is the likely cause. Other DNA sequences in the same sample also yield this CDR3. The genes are TRBV7-2 and TRBJ2-5, with D perhaps matching TRBD1 (5 bases). Germline V gives CDR1 SGHTA, CDR2 FQGNSA. CDR3 length equals 15 residues. Trimming pared 1 base from V and 6 bases from J, leaving 15 bases between. The CDR3 is CASSLEQGSVKTQYF. Here the CDR3 DNA reads TGTGCCAGCAGCTTAGAGCAGGGATCTGTAAAGACCCAGTACTTC.

The V call is TRBV18, the J call TRBJ2-1, with D perhaps matching TRBD2 (7 bases). V was shortened by 5 bases and J by 4 bases, with 15 bases between the two germline ends. The germline gives CDR1 KGHSH, CDR2 LQKENI. The CDR3 extends over 15 amino acids. Written as DNA, the CDR3 is TGTGCCAGCTCATCTACGGGGGGCCGGTACAATGAGCAGTTCTTC. Its translation: CASSSTGGRYNEQFF.

CDR3 residues: CASSPLGPRADEQFF. The CDR3 coding sequence is TGTGCCAGCAGCCCACTAGGGCCCAGGGCCGATGAGCAGTTCTTC. The V gene is TRBV5-6, the J gene TRBJ2-1; D tentatively reads TRBD1 or TRBD2 (5 bases each). Germline CDR1 reads SGHDT; CDR2 reads YYEEEE. V was clipped by 4 bases and J by 8 bases, with 19 bases between them. The CDR3 contains 15 residues.

This chain uses TRBV6-1 with TRBJ1-5; D possibly corresponds to TRBD1 (6 bases). Trimming cost V 2 bases and J 0 bases, with 14 bases left between them. CDR3 length: 17 amino acids. CDR1 and CDR2 from the germline V gene are MNHNS and SASEGT. The CDR3 nucleotides are TGTGCCAGCAGTGAAAAGGGGGTAGGGGATAGCAATCAGCCCCAGCATTTT. Translating it yields CASSEKGVGDSNQPQHF.

The V and J genes are TRBV18 and TRBJ1-4, with 9 bases that match TRBD1. The CDR3 extends over 19 amino acids. After removal of 3 bases from V and 0 bases from J, the junction contained 11 bases not matched to a gene. Germline CDR1 reads KGHSH; CDR2 reads LQKENI. The CDR3 DNA follows: TGTGCCAGCTCACCCCGACGACAGGGGGGGGCCCCAACTAATGAAAAACTGTTTTTT. Translated: CASSPRRQGGAPTNEKLFF.

CDR3 DNA: TGTGCCAGCAGCGTAGGAGCAGCGGGGGACTCCTACGAGCAGTACTTC. Translation gives CASSVGAAGDSYEQYF. The V call is TRBV9, the J call TRBJ2-7; 8 bases fit TRBD2. The V gene's germline CDR1 is SGDLS and CDR2 YYNGEE. The J segment lost 0 bases and the V segment lost 0 bases, leaving 5 bases of the junction unmatched. This CDR3 comprises 16 residues.

This clone was counted a few times. V is TRBV10-1 and J is TRBJ2-2; the D gene is possibly TRBD1 (6 bases). The CDR3 covers 15 residues. Trimming took off 6 bases at V and 4 bases at J, with 15 bases between the two ends. Per the germline V gene, CDR1 is WNHNN and CDR2 is SYGVQD (reference sequence). CDR3 amino acids: CASSAGTTRTGELFF. In DNA, the CDR3 is TGCGCCAGCAGCGCCGGGACAACGCGCACCGGGGAGCTGTTTTTT.

This clone was observed once. At the DNA level, this CDR3 is encoded by other sequences in the same sample as well. The rearrangement joins TRBV5-1 to TRBJ2-3; possibly TRBD1 or TRBD2 for D (6 bases each). Trimming removed 1 base from V and 4 bases from J, with 13 bases in between. Germline V lookup: CDR1 SGHRS, CDR2 YFSETQ. The CDR3 consists of 15 residues. CDR3 in DNA: TGCGCCAGCAGCTTGAAGGGGGGCCAGGCAGATACGCAGTATTTT. Encoded protein: CASSLKGGQADTQYF.

The V and J genes are TRBV7-2 and TRBJ2-1, with TRBD2 matching 8 bases. Looked up from germline, CDR1 is SGHTA and CDR2 is FQGNSA. J was trimmed by 6 bases and V by 4 bases; bases with no gene match: 11. The CDR3 consists of 16 residues. The CDR3 region has the DNA TGTGCCAGCAGCTCAGAAATGGGACTAGAACTCAATGAGCAGTTCTTC. Protein: CASSSEMGLELNEQFF.

V gene TRBV18 combines with J gene TRBJ1-2; D gene uncertain. The CDR3 runs 13 residues. Germline loops: CDR1 KGHSH, CDR2 LQKENI. Trimming cost V 5 bases and J 3 bases, with 10 bases left between them. CDR3 region: CASSFGEHYGYTF. Here the CDR3 DNA reads TGTGCCAGCTCATTCGGGGAGCACTATGGCTACACCTTC.

This clone has only a few counts. The chain carries TRBV9 and TRBJ2-1; 12 bases fit TRBD2. Germline V lookup: CDR1 SGDLS, CDR2 YYNGEE. This CDR3 contains 16 residues. V lost 2 bases to trimming and J lost 4 bases; unmatched junction nucleotides: 4. The CDR3 nucleotides read TGTGCCAGCAGCGTGACTAGCGGGGGAGTATACAATGAGCAGTTCTTC. Protein sequence: CASSVTSGGVYNEQFF.

This chain links TRBV7-6 with TRBJ1-1, with D perhaps TRBD1 (6 bases). Germline values: CDR1 SGHVS, CDR2 FNYEAQ. The length of the CDR3 is 13 residues. Between the trimmed V and J ends, which lost 5 bases and 1 base, there was a span of 8 bases. CDR3 DNA: TGTGCCAGCAGCCAACAGGGGAACACTGAAGCTTTCTTT. This translates into CASSQQGNTEAFF.

The V and J genes are TRBV5-1 and TRBJ2-1, with D possibly TRBD2 on 6 matching bases. In germline, CDR1 is SGHRS, CDR2 YFSETQ. V lost 0 bases and J 4 bases, leaving 14 bases between the germline ends. This CDR3 has 16 amino acids. CDR3 sequence (DNA): TGCGCCAGCAGCTTGGATCAGAGTAGCGGTTACAATGAGCAGTTCTTC. This codes for CASSLDQSSGYNEQFF.

The V gene is TRBV11-2, the J gene TRBJ2-2, with 9 bases that match TRBD2. Germline V gives CDR1 SGHAT, CDR2 FQNNGV. This CDR3 has 16 residues. Trimming at V came to 4 bases and at J to 2 bases, leaving 5 bases not matched to a gene. The CDR3 is CASSSWTSANTGELFF. CDR3 nucleotide sequence: TGTGCCAGCAGCTCCTGGACTAGCGCCAACACCGGGGAGCTGTTTTTT.

This chain connects TRBV4-1 to TRBJ2-7, with D unclear. The CDR3 has 15 residues. V dropped 2 bases and J dropped 3 bases, with 14 bases sitting between them. Germline V lookup: CDR1 MGHRA, CDR2 YSYEKL. In nucleotides, the CDR3 is TGCGCCAGCAGCCAATCGGACGGACGATACTACGAGCAGTACTTC. Amino acid sequence: CASSQSDGRYYEQYF.

The V and J genes are TRBV5-1 and TRBJ2-5; TRBD1 aligns across 8 bases. V was pared by 4 bases and J by 4 bases, with 9 bases of the junction left unmatched. The CDR3 contains 15 residues. Germline CDR1 is SGHRS and CDR2 is YFSETQ. CDR3 residues: CASSPGQGGGETQYF. CDR3 DNA: TGCGCCAGCAGCCCCGGACAGGGAGGTGGAGAGACCCAGTACTTC.

The genes are TRBV2 and TRBJ2-7, with TRBD1 as a possible D gene (6 bases). Germline V gene sequence: CDR1 SNHLY, CDR2 FYNNEI. V shed 10 bases and J shed 12 bases, with 19 bases lying between them. The CDR3 has 11 residues. In DNA, the CDR3 is TGTGCCACCCGTACCACAGGGACGGCGTACTTC. It is translated as CATRTTGTAYF.

The V gene is TRBV7-9, the J gene TRBJ2-3; no reliable D call. Deletions cut 3 bases from V and 0 bases from J, with 4 bases between. The CDR3 consists of 13 residues. CDR1 is SEHNR, CDR2 FQNEAQ, per germline (reference sequence). The CDR3 loop reads CASSFQSTDTQYF. DNA for the CDR3: TGTGCCAGCAGCTTTCAGAGCACAGATACGCAGTATTTT.

The chain is built from TRBV5-6 and TRBJ1-1; TRBD1 is a possible D gene (5 bases). Between the trimmed V and J ends, which lost 3 bases and 4 bases, there was a span of 10 bases. The length of the CDR3 is 13 residues. CDR1 is SGHDT, CDR2 YYEEEE, per germline. The CDR3: CASSSPGVTEAFF. CDR3 sequence (DNA): TGTGCCAGCAGCTCTCCGGGGGTCACTGAAGCTTTCTTT.

The chain joins TRBV11-2 to TRBJ1-2; no definite D call. Trimming stripped 7 bases from V and 0 bases from J, with 9 bases between. The germline gives CDR1 SGHAT, CDR2 FQNNGV. The CDR3 is made up of 13 amino acids. CDR3 coding DNA: TGTGCCAGCACCCGTGGGGCTAACTATGGCTACACCTTC. It specifies CASTRGANYGYTF.

The rearrangement uses TRBV9 and TRBJ2-5, with 7 positions matching TRBD1. Germline trimming cut 0 bases from V and 4 bases from J; bases unmatched to any gene: 6. This CDR3 has 15 residues. CDR1 is SGDLS, CDR2 YYNGEE, per germline. Written as DNA, the CDR3 is TGTGCCAGCAGCGTAGAAGGGACAGCCCTAGAGACCCAGTACTTC. Its translation is CASSVEGTALETQYF. The entire variable domain, with the rest obtained from reference TRBV9 and TRBJ2-5, is as follows: DSGVTQTPKHLITATGQRVTLRCSPRSGDLSVYWYQQSLDQGLQFLIQYYNGEERAKGNILERFSAQQFPDLHSELNLSSLELGDSALYFCASSVEGTALETQYFGPGTRLLVL.